This T cell receptor (beta chain) was recorded in a study of T-cell reconstitution after alpha-beta-depleted transplantation in children. TCRbeta library construction was performed incorporating unique molecular identifiers. MiXCR, applied by TCRdb to the PCR reads, yields one record per CDR3 protein. The sample carries about 610,000 distinct CDR3 sequences, about 11% recorded once. This clonotype was seen a few times. From germline, CDR1 is SGHTA and CDR2 FQGNSA. The CDR3 has 17 amino acids. Trimming at V came to 5 bases and at J to 2 bases, leaving 11 bases not matched to a gene. The TCR comes from a human donor who donated a stem cell graft to a child with acute myeloid leukemia. The chain couples TRBV7-2 to TRBJ1-5; 8 nucleotides agree with TRBD1. The sample was PBMCs from the stem cell graft donor, taken from the stem cell graft. CDR3 bases: TGTGCCAGCAGCCAGCCTCAGGGGGCGAGGGGCAATCAGCCCCAGCATTTT. The encoded protein is CASSQPQGARGNQPQHF.